These 25 T cell receptor beta chains were sequenced from one sample in a study of T-cell memory formation after mild COVID-19. TCRdb re-called the 5' RACE reads with MiXCR, one entry per CDR3 protein. This repertoire shows a few hundred thousand distinct CDR3 sequences, 15% to 20% found once; its top ten account for less than 30%. Sequenced material: PBMCs or a T cell subset sorted from them (not recorded which). The receptor source for this set is a young man who had mild COVID-19 (a few samples of this study predate the infection). Cell type and time point are not known.

The chain employs TRBV4-3 and TRBJ1-6; 7 nucleotides agree with TRBD1. CDR1 is LGHNA and CDR2 is YSLEER in the germline V gene. The trim removed 0 bases at V and 7 bases at J, leaving 6 bases unmatched. The length of the CDR3 is 16 residues. The DNA of the CDR3 is TGCGCCAGCAGCCAAGATCCTGGCAGGGGGAATTCACCCCTCCACTTT. Encoded protein: CASSQDPGRGNSPLHF.

This clonotype was counted between two and nine times. The gene calls are TRBV5-1 and TRBJ2-7; 7 nucleotides agree with TRBD2. The CDR3 has 15 amino acids. The V segment lost 4 bases and the J segment 3 bases; nucleotides outside the gene matches: 10. Germline CDR1 SGHRS, CDR2 YFSETQ. The CDR3 loop is CASSPEAGTNYEQYF. The CDR3 DNA sequence: TGCGCCAGCAGCCCGGAGGCGGGGACTAACTACGAGCAGTACTTC.

A few counts support this clonotype. The rearrangement uses TRBV6-5 and TRBJ2-7, with D possibly TRBD2 on 5 matching bases. Germline V gene sequence: CDR1 MNHEY, CDR2 SVGAGI. V lost 5 bases and J lost 3, with 14 bases in between. This CDR3 is 14 amino acids long. CDR3 protein: CASSHFAGDYEQYF. The CDR3 bases are TGTGCCAGCAGTCACTTCGCCGGGGACTACGAGCAGTACTTC.

This sequence joins TRBV20-1 and TRBJ2-3, with D perhaps TRBD2 (6 bases). In germline, CDR1 is DFQATT, CDR2 SNEGSKA (reference sequence). V lost 7 bases and J lost 0, with 14 bases in between. The CDR3 is made up of 14 amino acids. This CDR3 is CSEGRRGSTDTQYF. CDR3 bases: TGCAGTGAGGGACGTCGGGGGAGCACAGATACGCAGTATTTT.

The chain's CDR3 is CASSTVDSIRAYEQYF. The CDR3 region has the DNA TGTGCCAGCAGCACCGTAGACAGCATTCGGGCCTACGAGCAGTACTTC. The gene calls are TRBV7-9 and TRBJ2-7; a weak D match, TRBD1 (5 bases). Trimming stripped 5 bases from V and 2 bases from J, with 19 bases between. The CDR3 has 16 residues. Germline lookup yields CDR1 SEHNR and CDR2 FQNEAQ (reference sequence).

The chain combines TRBV20-1 with TRBJ1-2; 7 nucleotides agree with TRBD1. The CDR3 loop spans 13 amino acids. Germline CDR1 reads DFQATT; CDR2 reads SNEGSKA (reference sequence). V was clipped by 6 bases and J by 7 bases; unmatched bases: 11. The CDR3 coding sequence is TGCAGTGCCCTATCGAGGACAGGACGTGGCTACACCTTC. Translated, it gives CSALSRTGRGYTF.

This clonotype appeared a few times. V is TRBV28 and J is TRBJ1-1; D is ambiguous. This CDR3 contains 15 residues. The V end lost 3 bases, the J end lost 1 base, and 12 bases lay between the germline ends. Germline lookup yields CDR1 MDHEN and CDR2 SYDVKM. CDR3 residues: CASSLGGWENTEAFF. The CDR3 nucleotides are TGTGCCAGCAGTTTGGGAGGGTGGGAGAACACTGAAGCTTTCTTT.

This clonotype was seen only a few times. The chain is built from TRBV7-2 and TRBJ2-2; possible D gene TRBD1, 5 bases. Per germline, CDR1 SGHTA and CDR2 FQGNSA. This CDR3 is built from 13 residues. The V end lost 6 bases, the J end lost 3 bases, and 8 bases lay between the germline ends. CDR3 sequence reads: CASRQQDTGELFF. The CDR3 DNA reads TGTGCCAGCAGACAACAGGACACCGGGGAGCTGTTTTTT.

This clonotype was found a few times. The chain carries TRBV5-6 and TRBJ2-7, with a possible D match to TRBD1 (6 bases). The CDR3 length is 16 residues. Germline CDR1 is SGHDT and CDR2 is YYEEEE. Trimming cost V 4 bases and J 7 bases, with 24 bases left between them. The CDR3 nucleotides read TGTGCCAGCAGCATCACCTCCGGGACACCCGTGGGGGAGCAGTACTTC. Its translation is CASSITSGTPVGEQYF.

This clonotype was observed a few times. The V and J genes are TRBV7-9 and TRBJ2-1; TRBD2 aligns across 10 bases. CDR1 SEHNR and CDR2 FQNEAQ come from the germline V gene (reference sequence). CDR3 length equals 16 residues. Germline trimming cut 2 bases from V and 4 bases from J; bases unmatched to any gene: 5. The CDR3, as DNA: TGTGCCAGCAGCTTAATAGCGGGGGGTTATTACAATGAGCAGTTCTTC. Residues: CASSLIAGGYYNEQFF. The complete variable domain, with remaining parts taken from reference TRBV7-9 and TRBJ2-1, reads DTGVSQNPRHKITKRGQNVTFRCDPISEHNRLYWYRQTLGQGPEFLTYFQNEAQLEKSRLLSDRFSAERPKGSFSTLEIQRTEQGDSAMYLCASSLIAGGYYNEQFFGPGTRLTVL.

Only a few counts were recorded for this clonotype. J is TRBJ2-7 and V is TRBV25-1; D is unclear. Germline lookup yields CDR1 MGHDK and CDR2 SYGVNS. The V end lost 6 bases, the J end lost 5 bases, and 5 bases lay between the germline ends. The CDR3 is 10 amino acids. For the CDR3, the DNA is TGTGCCAGCAGCCTCGACGAGCAGTACTTC. This encodes CASSLDEQYF.

This clonotype was observed a few times. The rearrangement uses TRBV4-2 and TRBJ1-2, with a weak D call TRBD1 (6 bases). This CDR3 contains 15 residues. V was cut by 0 bases and J by 3 bases, with 11 bases left in between. Germline CDR1 and CDR2: LGHNA and YNFKEQ. The CDR3 bases are TGTGCCAGCAGCCAAGACTGGACAGAAGACTATGGCTACACCTTC. Residues: CASSQDWTEDYGYTF.

This clonotype was observed a few times. The V gene is TRBV6-5, the J gene TRBJ1-6, with unresolved D. The V end was cut by 1 base, the J end by 16 bases, with 11 bases between. Germline V lookup: CDR1 MNHEY, CDR2 SVGAGI. The CDR3 length is 12 residues. The DNA of the CDR3 is TGTGCCAGCAGTTACTGGAGAGGGCTTCTCCACTTT. It specifies CASSYWRGLLHF.

This clonotype was recorded a few times. The J gene is TRBJ2-5, the V gene TRBV20-1; D gene ambiguous. Germline values: CDR1 DFQATT, CDR2 SNEGSKA (reference sequence). CDR3 length: 16 amino acids. V was clipped by 4 bases and J by 1 base, with 19 bases between them. The CDR3 nucleotides read TGCAGTGCTACGAACACACCAGAAAGGGCCCAAGAGACCCAGTACTTC. Amino acids: CSATNTPERAQETQYF.

CDR3 DNA sequence: TGCAGCGTTGTATGGCTAGCGGGGGCCCTTGAGCAGTTCTTC. Its protein product is CSVVWLAGALEQFF. V is TRBV29-1 and J is TRBJ2-1, with 10 bases identical to TRBD2. Looked up from germline, CDR1 is SQVTM and CDR2 is ANQGSEA. Trimming removed 4 bases from V and 9 bases from J; junction bases left unmatched: 9. The CDR3 is made up of 14 amino acids.

This clonotype was recorded a few times. The chain has TRBV11-1 and TRBJ1-1; 7 bases align to TRBD1. The germline CDR1 and CDR2 sequences are SGHAT and FQDESV (reference sequence). This CDR3 is 15 amino acids long. V was clipped by 2 bases and J by 1 base; unmatched bases: 4. The CDR3 region has the DNA TGTGCCAGCAGCTTATGGCAGGGGGGGAACACTGAAGCTTTCTTT. It codes for CASSLWQGGNTEAFF.

Only a few counts were recorded for this clonotype. This chain connects TRBV29-1 to TRBJ2-5, with 13 bases aligning to TRBD2. After removal of 5 bases from V and 4 bases from J, the junction contained 4 bases not matched to a gene. CDR1 is SQVTM and CDR2 is ANQGSEA in the germline V gene. This CDR3 spans 14 amino acids. Here the CDR3 reads CSVRTSGGRETQYF. DNA of the CDR3: TGCAGCGTTCGGACTAGCGGGGGTAGAGAGACCCAGTACTTC.

The rearrangement uses TRBV4-2 and TRBJ1-4; D not certain. Deletions cut 0 bases from V and 12 bases from J, with 8 bases between. The CDR3 runs 12 residues. Per the germline V gene, CDR1 is LGHNA and CDR2 is YNFKEQ. The CDR3 nucleotides are TGTGCCAGCAGCCAAGATGGGCGGGAACTGTTTTTT. This sequence encodes CASSQDGRELFF.

DNA of the CDR3: TGTGCCAGCAGCTTAAGTCACACAGATACGCAGTATTTT. Translated, it gives CASSLSHTDTQYF. This chain links TRBV11-2 with TRBJ2-3; no reliable D call. V gave up 2 bases and J gave up 2 bases, with 5 bases separating them. This CDR3 is 13 amino acids long. The V gene's germline CDR1 is SGHAT and CDR2 FQNNGV.

The chain carries TRBV19 and TRBJ1-5, with D tentatively TRBD1 (6 bases). Trimming left V 5 bases short and J 2 bases short, with 13 bases between. Per the germline V gene, CDR1 is LNHDA and CDR2 is SQIVND (reference sequence). The CDR3 consists of 15 residues. CDR3 in DNA: TGTGCCAGTAGTCCCCAGGGGTCCCGCAATCAGCCCCAGCATTTT. This gives the protein CASSPQGSRNQPQHF.

In this sample, this clonotype turned up many times. This sequence joins TRBV29-1 and TRBJ2-1; the D is unclear. CDR1 and CDR2 from the germline V gene are SQVTM and ANQGSEA. The length of the CDR3 is 12 residues. V lost 4 bases to trimming and J lost 6 bases, with 10 bases between them. CDR3: CSVGFMGNEQFF. CDR3 bases: TGCAGCGTTGGTTTTATGGGCAATGAGCAGTTCTTC.

This clonotype appeared a few times. The CDR3 spells CASSLLDKAGDTGELFF. The CDR3 coding sequence is TGTGCCAGCAGTTTATTGGACAAAGCGGGGGACACCGGGGAGCTGTTTTTT. The genes are TRBV27 and TRBJ2-2; 8 nucleotides match TRBD2. CDR1 and CDR2 from the germline V gene are MNHEY and SMNVEV (reference sequence). The J segment lost 3 bases and the V segment lost 1 base, leaving 7 bases of the junction unmatched. This CDR3 is 17 amino acids long.

This clonotype has only a few counts. The J gene is TRBJ1-1, the V gene TRBV5-1; D not resolved. V was clipped by 3 bases and J by 5 bases, with 11 bases between them. CDR3 length: 13 residues. The germline CDR1 and CDR2 sequences are SGHRS and YFSETQ. CDR3 sequence: CASSSGTRTEAFF. The CDR3 DNA sequence: TGCGCCAGCAGCTCTGGCACGAGAACTGAAGCTTTCTTT.

The chain couples TRBV15 to TRBJ2-1; unclear D gene. The germline V gene encodes CDR1 LNHNV and CDR2 YYDKDF (reference sequence). V dropped 0 bases and J dropped 5 bases, with 11 bases sitting between them. This CDR3 has 15 residues. CDR3 sequence reads: CATSRDGRMNNEQFF. The CDR3 nucleotides are TGTGCCACCAGCAGAGATGGCAGGATGAACAATGAGCAGTTCTTC.

This chain links TRBV28 with TRBJ1-5, with TRBD1 matching over 10 bases. Looked up from germline, CDR1 is MDHEN and CDR2 is SYDVKM. Trimming took 4 bases from V and 5 from J; bases not matched to a gene: 2. The CDR3 covers 14 residues. As DNA, the CDR3 is TGTGCCAGCAGTTCTGGACAGGGGGATCAGCCCCAGCATTTT. Its protein product is CASSSGQGDQPQHF.